Sequencing of this T cell receptor beta chain was carried out in a study of T cell responses to AZD1222 COVID-19 vaccine (dated by TCRdb to about 2021). Background on the whole study: Because spike-specific TCR depth and breadth did not differ between the two schedules, AZD1222 recipients who got a second dose at roughly 4 weeks were pooled with those who got a second dose at roughly 12 weeks. TCR sequencing covered roughly 230 trial participants: 200 to 210 given two doses of AZD1222 and 26 given two doses of MenACWY control vaccine. Trial participants were enrolled into age subgroups of 18-55, 56-69 and 70-plus years, which contained approximately 150, 28 and 58 TCR-sequenced participants, respectively.

The CDR3 regions of human TCRbeta chains were subjected to immunosequencing. On the study's bioinformatics: TCRs in the repertoires were matched against a reference library of SARS-CoV-2-specific TCRs that had been generated with the MIRA antigen-specificity platform. Breadth meant the fraction of unique TCRs that were SARS-CoV-2-associated, whereas depth meant the fraction of total T cells that were SARS-CoV-2-associated. Using the MIRA data, each spike-specific TCR was assigned both to the spike region to which the TCR was reactive and to a CD4 or CD8 class. Log10-transformed breadth and depth values were compared by one-way ANOVA with Sidak's multiple comparisons tests. Entries here come from immuneACCESS through TCRdb and include only in-frame sequences with V and J called. Some clones fail to appear in such tables; in the studies checked, an unresolved V gene covers under half of the shortfall, and the cause of the remainder is unknown. That table supplies the V and J calls and clone size; D and trimming were determined from the DNA. The sample table lists 100,000 to 120,000 clones, around 81% of them with a count of one. The ten biggest clones cover 4% to 5% of the sample.

What the study reported, not specific to this receptor: The 56-69-year group was small, and its depth increase did not reach significance, likely because of low power. Epitopes outside the regions mutated in the B.1.351 and B.1.1.7 variants were reportedly recognized by nearly half of the unique spike-specific TCRs. Participants were mostly white British, with more females than males. The authors suggested clonal diversity may have been underestimated. Spike-specific TCR breadth and depth rose significantly after two AZD1222 doses compared with day 0 and with MenACWY recipients. Because no day 14 peak-response samples were available, repertoires were characterized only after the peak T cell response. CD4 TCRs associated with the vaccine covered the entire spike protein, and the dominant responses were in regions 160-218 and 743-854. Conclusions about previously exposed vaccinees were limited because only six AZD1222 recipients were SARS-CoV-2 seropositive at baseline.

V is clipped by 2 bases and J by 6 bases, and the sequence between their germline boundaries is 20 bases long. The CDR3 starts with the cysteine, ends with the phenylalanine, and has 16 residues. Kept here is only the CDR3 DNA, which spans 48 bases and is read in frame from base 1. Via the germline V gene, CDR1 is MNHNS and CDR2 SASEGT. This specimen's time point label, interpreted: baseline before first vaccination. The vaccinee samples were drawn from two UK trials, COV001 and COV002, one of which was a single-blind randomized controlled phase 2/3 trial testing AZD1222 (ChAdOx1 nCoV-19) in healthy adults. For TCRbeta chain sequencing, PBMC samples were collected from trial participants at day 0 and at day 28 after the second dose. The sample holds one count of this clone. What this receptor recognizes is not known. No base qualities exist here, and no much larger clone lies one base off it.

This specimen was peripheral blood, taken on day 0 of AZD1222 vaccination. This clonotype was obtained from an adult in good health. The sequence is built from TRBV6-1 and TRBJ2-7; the D region possibly corresponds to TRBD2 (5 bases align). The DNA sequence follows: TGTGCCAGCAGTGAAATTGTCCAACTCAGAGCGGCCGAGCAGTACTTC. Its protein reads: CASSEIVQLRAAEQYF.